Listed below are T cell receptor beta chains from one sample, sequenced in a study of blood T cell repertoires in COVID-19. Data came from immunoSEQ multiplex PCR; TCRdb stores just in-frame clones and leaves some out. Among about 49,000 clones listed, over 90% were seen once. Source material: peripheral blood. All receptors come from a human donor in a cohort sampled during active COVID-19. Each CDR3 is given with its conserved first and last residue. A D gene is named only where the DNA matches it firmly. The size field is filled for only some rows; it gives once, few, many or a size class.

CDR3nt	CDR3aa	abundance	d_gene	v_gene	j_gene
TGTGCCAGCAGTTCCAAACAGGGAATTGGGGGCGAGACCCAGTACTTC	CASSSKQGIGGETQYF	NA	NA	TRBV6-5	TRBJ2-5
TGTGCCAGCAGCCTATCCCATTTGGGGGGGTGGAACACTGAAGCTTTCTTT	CASSLSHLGGWNTEAFF	NA	NA	TRBV5-6	TRBJ1-1
TGTGCCAGCAGCGCTACTGGTGGTACGCAGTATTTT	CASSATGGTQYF	NA	NA	TRBV7-2	TRBJ2-3
TGTGCCAGTAGTCTCCTACAGGGAGGCACAGATACGCAGTATTTT	CASSLLQGGTDTQYF	few	NA	TRBV19	TRBJ2-3
TGTGCCACCAGTGATTCCCTACAGGGGTGGGATCAGCCCCAGCATTTT	CATSDSLQGWDQPQHF	few	TRBD1	TRBV24-1	TRBJ1-5
TGTGCCAGCAGTGAAAACAGGGGCTACACTGAAGCTTTCTTT	CASSENRGYTEAFF	NA	TRBD1	TRBV2	TRBJ1-1
TGTGCCAGCAGCCAAGATCCAGGGAATTATCCCGGGGAGCTGTTTTTT	CASSQDPGNYPGELFF	NA	NA	TRBV4-2	TRBJ2-2
TGTGCCAGCAGTTTGAGAGGGTTCTGGGAGCTGTTTTTT	CASSLRGFWELFF	NA	NA	TRBV6-2/TRBV6-3	TRBJ2-2
TGCGCCAGCAGCACAGACAGACCCACCTATAATTCACCCCTCCACTTT	CASSTDRPTYNSPLHF	NA	NA	TRBV5-1	TRBJ1-6
TGTGCCAGCAGCCAATGCGGGGCTGGAGAGACCCAGTACTTC	CASSQCGAGETQYF	NA	NA	TRBV14	TRBJ2-5
TGTGCCTGGAGTCCTATCGATGAGCAGTTCTTC	CAWSPIDEQFF	NA	NA	TRBV30	TRBJ2-1
TGTGCCAGCAGCGCCCTCTACGAGCAGTTCTTC	CASSALYEQFF	NA	NA	TRBV2	TRBJ2-1
TGCGCCAGCAGTGGGGAGGCGGGAGGGATGAACACTGAAGCTTTCTTT	CASSGEAGGMNTEAFF	NA	NA	TRBV10-2	TRBJ1-1
TGTGCCAGCAGTGAAGCGCGGGTTAGCAATCAGCCCCAGCATTTT	CASSEARVSNQPQHF	NA	NA	TRBV2	TRBJ1-5
TGTGCCAGCAGCCCGGGACAGGGAATCTTAGAGCAGTACTTC	CASSPGQGILEQYF	NA	TRBD1	TRBV11-2	TRBJ2-7
TGTGCCAGCAGTGAAATGGTCTCTTCGAGCTCCTACAATGAGCAGTTCTTC	CASSEMVSSSSYNEQFF	NA	NA	TRBV2	TRBJ2-1
TGTGCCAGCAGCGTAGATCTTAGCGGGAGGGCCCGGGACACCGGGGAGCTGTTTTTT	CASSVDLSGRARDTGELFF	NA	TRBD2	TRBV9	TRBJ2-2
TGTGCCACCTCGGACAGGGGGAGCTCCTACAATGAGCAGTTCTTC	CATSDRGSSYNEQFF	NA	TRBD1	TRBV19	TRBJ2-1
TGTGCCAGCAGCCCTGGCCGTTATCAGCCCCAGCATTTT	CASSPGRYQPQHF	NA	NA	TRBV27	TRBJ1-5
TGTGCCAGCAGTGCCGGTCGACAGGCCATAATCTACACCTTC	CASSAGRQAIIYTF	NA	NA	TRBV2	TRBJ1-2
TGCAGCGTTGATTTGCTCCGGACAGGGACCTCCTACGAGCAGTACTTC	CSVDLLRTGTSYEQYF	NA	TRBD1	TRBV29-1	TRBJ2-7
TGTGCTAGCGGGAGTCTTTACGAGCAGTACTTC	CASGSLYEQYF	NA	TRBD2	TRBV30	TRBJ2-7
TGTGCCAGCAGCCCCAGCGGGAGCAGCACCGGGGAGCTGTTTTTT	CASSPSGSSTGELFF	NA	TRBD2	TRBV7-9	TRBJ2-2
TGTGCCAGCAGCCATCCATCAGGTACAAGCTCCTACAATGAGCAGTTCTTC	CASSHPSGTSSYNEQFF	NA	NA	TRBV4-2	TRBJ2-1
TGTGCCAGCAGCTTGCCGGGGGTGGTGATCTTC	CASSLPGVVIF	NA	NA	TRBV5-6	TRBJ2-1
TGCGCCAGCAGCCCTGCCTGGGGGGGTTTGGAGCCCCAGCATTTT	CASSPAWGGLEPQHF	NA	NA	TRBV4-3	TRBJ1-5
TGCGCCAGCAGCACAAACAGGGGCGCTAACTATGGCTACACCTTC	CASSTNRGANYGYTF	NA	TRBD1	TRBV5-1	TRBJ1-2
TGTGCCAGCAGCGCCTTACAGGGTTCCACCGGGGAGCTGTTTTTT	CASSALQGSTGELFF	NA	NA	TRBV7-9	TRBJ2-2
TGTGCCAGCAGCTTAGCTGTCCGCACAGATACGCAGTATTTT	CASSLAVRTDTQYF	NA	NA	TRBV11-2	TRBJ2-3
TGTGCCAGCAGCTTAGCCTTCAGCGGGAGTCGAGATACGCAGTATTTT	CASSLAFSGSRDTQYF	NA	TRBD2	TRBV11-2	TRBJ2-3
TGTGCCACCAGTGATAAAACCTCGGGTCGGGGCTACACCTTC	CATSDKTSGRGYTF	medium-sized	NA	TRBV24-1	TRBJ1-2
TGCGCCAGCAGCACCACAGGGTATGGGGCAGATACGCAGTATTTT	CASSTTGYGADTQYF	NA	NA	TRBV5-1	TRBJ2-3
TGTGCCAGCTCGTGGAAAGAGGTGGCAGATACGCAGTATTTT	CASSWKEVADTQYF	NA	NA	TRBV18	TRBJ2-3
TGTGCCAGCAGTTTGGTTGCGGGGCTGCGGGGGACCCAGTACTTC	CASSLVAGLRGTQYF	NA	NA	TRBV28	TRBJ2-5
TGTGCCATCAAGGTCGGGGGTAATGCCTACGAGCAGTACTTC	CAIKVGGNAYEQYF	few	NA	TRBV28	TRBJ2-7
TGTGCCAGCAGCCCGGGACTAGGCCCCCAGCAGTATTTT	CASSPGLGPQQYF	NA	TRBD2	TRBV11-2	TRBJ2-3
TGTGCCAGCAGCCCTTGGGACAGGGGTAGCGAGCAGTACTTC	CASSPWDRGSEQYF	NA	TRBD1	TRBV14	TRBJ2-7
TGCGCCAGCAGCTTTCTAGATTGGTCCTACAATGAGCAGTTCTTC	CASSFLDWSYNEQFF	NA	NA	TRBV5-1	TRBJ2-1
TGCGCCAGCAGCCAAGCTTACTACTGGGCGGGGGTCTTCCAGGAGACCCAGTACTTC	CASSQAYYWAGVFQETQYF	NA	TRBD2	TRBV4-3	TRBJ2-5
TGTGCCACCAGTGGGGACAGGGTAGGGGAGCTGTTTTTT	CATSGDRVGELFF	NA	TRBD1	TRBV24-1	TRBJ2-2
TGTGCCAGCAGCGGACTACAACTAGGCGGTGAGCAGTTCTTC	CASSGLQLGGEQFF	NA	NA	TRBV9	TRBJ2-1
TGTGCCTTCCCGGGGAGCAGTAATGAAAAACTGTTTTTT	CAFPGSSNEKLFF	NA	NA	TRBV7-9	TRBJ1-4
TGTGCCTGGAGTGTACAGACGTTCTATGGCTACACCTTC	CAWSVQTFYGYTF	NA	NA	TRBV30	TRBJ1-2
TGTGCCATCCGCCCAGGTAGCGGGACGACCGGGGAGCTGTTTTTT	CAIRPGSGTTGELFF	once	TRBD2	TRBV6-6	TRBJ2-2
TGTGCCAGTGGGGGAGGGACCAATCAGCCCCAGCATTTT	CASGGGTNQPQHF	few	NA	TRBV2	TRBJ1-5
TGTGCCAGCAAACAACGATCAAACACCGGGGAGCTGTTTTTT	CASKQRSNTGELFF	once	NA	TRBV27	TRBJ2-2